The 4 T cell receptor beta chains given below trace back to one sample, sequenced in a study of T cell responses to AZD1222 COVID-19 vaccine (dated by TCRdb to 2020 to 2023). The time point label corresponds to: baseline before first vaccination. Receptor amplification or capture employed the immunoSEQ multiplex PCR assay. The table comes from immuneACCESS by way of TCRdb, which keeps in-frame sequences with V and J called. Part of the clones is missing from these tables; in studies checked, under half for an unresolved V gene and the rest for unknown reasons. In this sample the table shows approximately 140,000 clones, just over 90% of which occur a single time. The ten largest account for less than 2% of the sample. The material sequenced was peripheral blood, taken on day 0 of AZD1222 vaccination. Receptors originate from an adult in good health.

This clone was detected only a few times. The chain recombines TRBV5-6 with TRBJ2-3; 9 bases match TRBD1. This CDR3 comprises 17 residues. V lost 5 bases, J lost 4 bases, and 14 bases stayed unmatched. The germline gives CDR1 SGHDT, CDR2 YYEEEE. CDR3 nucleotides: TGTGCCAGCAGACTGAAGTATTACAGGGGGCGAGCAGATACGCAGTATTTT. It translates to CASRLKYYRGRADTQYF.

J is TRBJ1-2 and V is TRBV6-5, with D uncertain. Germline V CDR1 and CDR2: MNHEY, SVGAGI. The CDR3 runs to 13 residues. V was cut by 4 bases and J by 2 bases, with 8 bases left in between. The CDR3 reads CASSFEGNYGYTF. The CDR3 region has the DNA TGTGCCAGCAGTTTTGAAGGGAACTATGGCTACACCTTC.

The chain links TRBV13 to TRBJ2-7; weak D call: TRBD1 (6 bases). CDR1 PRHDT and CDR2 FYEKMQ come from the germline V gene (reference sequence). This CDR3 comprises 14 residues. Trimming stripped 2 bases from V and 0 bases from J, with 8 bases between. DNA for the CDR3: TGTGCCAGCAGCTTACAGGGGAGCTCCTACGAGCAGTACTTC. Translated, it gives CASSLQGSSYEQYF.

The V gene is TRBV5-1, the J gene TRBJ1-1; no definite D call. The ends were cut back, 4 bases at V and 1 base at J, with 14 bases in the middle. The germline V gene encodes CDR1 SGHRS and CDR2 YFSETQ. This CDR3 is built from 15 residues. CDR3 DNA sequence: TGCGCCAGCAGCACCACCGGACTGTCGAACACTGAAGCTTTCTTT. Translated, it gives CASSTTGLSNTEAFF.